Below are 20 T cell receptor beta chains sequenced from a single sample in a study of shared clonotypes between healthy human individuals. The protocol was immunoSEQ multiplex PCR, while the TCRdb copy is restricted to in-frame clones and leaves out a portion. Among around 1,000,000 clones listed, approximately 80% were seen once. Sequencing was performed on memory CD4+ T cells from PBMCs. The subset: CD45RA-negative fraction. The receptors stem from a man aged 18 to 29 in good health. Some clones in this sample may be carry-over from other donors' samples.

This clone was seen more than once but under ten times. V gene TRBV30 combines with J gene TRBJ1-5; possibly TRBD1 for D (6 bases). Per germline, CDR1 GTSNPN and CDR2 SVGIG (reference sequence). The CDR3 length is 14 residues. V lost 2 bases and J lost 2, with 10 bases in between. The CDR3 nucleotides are TGTGCCTGGAGTAGGGGGGCGGGCAATCAGCCCCAGCATTTT. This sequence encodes CAWSRGAGNQPQHF.

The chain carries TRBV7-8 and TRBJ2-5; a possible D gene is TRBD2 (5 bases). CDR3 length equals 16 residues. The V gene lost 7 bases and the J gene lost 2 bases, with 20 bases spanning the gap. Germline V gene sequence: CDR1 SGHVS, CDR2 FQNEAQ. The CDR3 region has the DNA TGTGCCAGCACCAAGACCCACGGGATAGTTCAAGAGACCCAGTACTTC. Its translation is CASTKTHGIVQETQYF.

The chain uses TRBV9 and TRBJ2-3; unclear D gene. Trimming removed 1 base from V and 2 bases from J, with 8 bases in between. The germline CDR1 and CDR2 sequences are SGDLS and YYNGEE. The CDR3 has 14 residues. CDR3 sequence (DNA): TGTGCCAGCAGCGTAAGGCACTCCACAGATACGCAGTATTTT. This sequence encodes CASSVRHSTDTQYF.

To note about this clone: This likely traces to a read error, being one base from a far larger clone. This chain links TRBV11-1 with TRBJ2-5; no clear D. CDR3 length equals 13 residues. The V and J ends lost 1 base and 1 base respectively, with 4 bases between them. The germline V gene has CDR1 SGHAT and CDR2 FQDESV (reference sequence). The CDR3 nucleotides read TGTGCCAGCAGCTTAGGGTTCCAAGAGACCCAGTACTTC. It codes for CASSLGFQETQYF.

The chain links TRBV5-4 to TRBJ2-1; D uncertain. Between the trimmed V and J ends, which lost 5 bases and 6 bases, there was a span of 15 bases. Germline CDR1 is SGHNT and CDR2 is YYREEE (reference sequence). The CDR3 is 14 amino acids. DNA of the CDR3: TGTGCCAGCAGTTTGAGGAGTTTGGTCAATGAGCAGTTCTTC. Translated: CASSLRSLVNEQFF.

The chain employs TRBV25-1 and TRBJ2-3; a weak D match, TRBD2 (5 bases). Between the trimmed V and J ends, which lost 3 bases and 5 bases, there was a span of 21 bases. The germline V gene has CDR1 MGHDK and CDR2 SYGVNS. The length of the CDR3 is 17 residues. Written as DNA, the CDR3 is TGTGCCAGCAGTGATACTAGAGGGAGTATAAGTCGAGATACGCAGTATTTT. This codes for CASSDTRGSISRDTQYF.

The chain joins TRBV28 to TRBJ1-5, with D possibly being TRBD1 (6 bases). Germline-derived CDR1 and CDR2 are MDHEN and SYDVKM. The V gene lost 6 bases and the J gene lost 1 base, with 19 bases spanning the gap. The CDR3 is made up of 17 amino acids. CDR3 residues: CASRGGFLGQSNQPQHF. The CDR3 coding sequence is TGTGCCAGCAGGGGGGGTTTTCTGGGACAAAGCAATCAGCCCCAGCATTTT.

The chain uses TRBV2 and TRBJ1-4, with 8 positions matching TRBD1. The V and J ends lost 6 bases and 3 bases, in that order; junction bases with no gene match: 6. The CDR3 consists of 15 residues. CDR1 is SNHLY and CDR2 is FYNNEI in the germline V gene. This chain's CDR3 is CASSGTGGANEKLFF. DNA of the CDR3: TGTGCCAGCAGCGGTACAGGGGGAGCTAATGAAAAACTGTTTTTT.

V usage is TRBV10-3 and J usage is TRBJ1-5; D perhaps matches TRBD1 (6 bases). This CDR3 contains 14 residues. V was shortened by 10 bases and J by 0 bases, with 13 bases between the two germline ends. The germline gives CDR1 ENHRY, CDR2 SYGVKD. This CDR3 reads CATRGGASNQPQHF. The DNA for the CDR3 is TGTGCCACCCGGGGGGGGGCTAGCAATCAGCCCCAGCATTTT.

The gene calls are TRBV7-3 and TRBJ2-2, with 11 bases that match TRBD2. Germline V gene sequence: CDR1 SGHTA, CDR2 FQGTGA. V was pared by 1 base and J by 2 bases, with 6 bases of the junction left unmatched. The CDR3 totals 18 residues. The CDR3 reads CASSLKGTSGINTGELFF. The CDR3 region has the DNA TGTGCCAGCAGCTTAAAAGGGACTAGCGGAATAAACACCGGGGAGCTGTTTTTT. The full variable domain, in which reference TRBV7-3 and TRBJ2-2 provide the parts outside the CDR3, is GAGVSQTPSNKVTEKGKYVELRCDPISGHTALYWYRQSLGQGPEFLIYFQGTGAADDSGLPNDRFFAVRPEGSVSTLKIQRTERGDSAVYLCASSLKGTSGINTGELFFGEGSRLTVL.

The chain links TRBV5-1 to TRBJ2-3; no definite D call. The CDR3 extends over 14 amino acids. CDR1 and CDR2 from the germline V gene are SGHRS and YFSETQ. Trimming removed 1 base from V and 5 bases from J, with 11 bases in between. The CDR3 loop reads CASSLLTLEDTQYF. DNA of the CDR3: TGCGCCAGCAGCTTGCTGACCCTCGAAGATACGCAGTATTTT.

The CDR3 coding sequence is TGTGCCAGCAGTTCCCTTTTGGCTAGCGGGAGCTACAATGAGCAGTTCTTC. Translation gives CASSSLLASGSYNEQFF. J is TRBJ2-1 and V is TRBV28, with TRBD2 matching 10 bases. The V gene's germline CDR1 is MDHEN and CDR2 SYDVKM. The CDR3 consists of 17 residues. The junction had 9 bases not matched to a gene; V was cut back by 4 bases and J by 3 bases.

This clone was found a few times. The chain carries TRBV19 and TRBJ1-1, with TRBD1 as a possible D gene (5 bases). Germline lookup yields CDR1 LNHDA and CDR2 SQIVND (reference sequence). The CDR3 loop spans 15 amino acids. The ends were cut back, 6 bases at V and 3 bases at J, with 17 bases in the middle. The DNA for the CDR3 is TGTGCCAGTAGATCCGGGGCAGGGCGGGACACTGAAGCTTTCTTT. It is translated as CASRSGAGRDTEAFF.

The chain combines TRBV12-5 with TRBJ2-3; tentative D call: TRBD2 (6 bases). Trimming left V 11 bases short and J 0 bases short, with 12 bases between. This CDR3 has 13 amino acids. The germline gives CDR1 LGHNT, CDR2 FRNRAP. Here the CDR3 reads CASGVLSTDTQYF. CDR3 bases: TGTGCTTCGGGGGTGCTTAGCACAGATACGCAGTATTTT.

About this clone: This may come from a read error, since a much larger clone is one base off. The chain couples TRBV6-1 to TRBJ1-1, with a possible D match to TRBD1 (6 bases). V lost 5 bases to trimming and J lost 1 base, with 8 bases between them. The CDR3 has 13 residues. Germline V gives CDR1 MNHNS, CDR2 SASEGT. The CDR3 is CASSTDRNTEAFF. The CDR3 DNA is TGTGCCAGCAGTACGGACAGGAACACTGAAGCTTTCTTT.

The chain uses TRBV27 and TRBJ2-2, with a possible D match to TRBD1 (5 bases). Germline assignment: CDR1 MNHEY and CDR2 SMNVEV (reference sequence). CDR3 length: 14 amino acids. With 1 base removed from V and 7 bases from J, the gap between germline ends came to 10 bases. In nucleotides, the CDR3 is TGTGCCAGCAGTTTATTCAGGGCTGGCGGGGAGCTGTTTTTT. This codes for CASSLFRAGGELFF.

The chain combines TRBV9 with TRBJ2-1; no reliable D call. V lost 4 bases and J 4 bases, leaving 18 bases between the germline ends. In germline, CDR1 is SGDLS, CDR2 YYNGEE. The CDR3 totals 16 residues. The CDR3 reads CASSPQLLAPYNEQFF. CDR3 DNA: TGTGCCAGCAGCCCCCAATTGCTCGCCCCTTACAATGAGCAGTTCTTC.

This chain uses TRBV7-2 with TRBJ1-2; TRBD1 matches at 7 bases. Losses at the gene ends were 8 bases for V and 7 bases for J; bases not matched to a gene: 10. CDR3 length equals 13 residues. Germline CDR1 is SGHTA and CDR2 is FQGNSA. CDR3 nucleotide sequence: TGTGCCAGCGGGCTACGACAGGGTATTGGCTACACCTTC. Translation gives CASGLRQGIGYTF.

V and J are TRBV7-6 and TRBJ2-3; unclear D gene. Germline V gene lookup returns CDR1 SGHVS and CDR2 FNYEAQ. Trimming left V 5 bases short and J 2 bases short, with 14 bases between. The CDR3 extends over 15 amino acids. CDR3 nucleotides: TGTGCCAGCAGCGTGGAGCCAGCCTACACAGATACGCAGTATTTT. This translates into CASSVEPAYTDTQYF.

The CDR3 DNA reads TGTGCCAGCTCGCTAGCGGGAGGTCCCGCAGATGAGCAGTTCTTC. It encodes CASSLAGGPADEQFF. The chain recombines TRBV18 with TRBJ2-1; 11 bases map to TRBD2. CDR3 length: 15 amino acids. In germline, CDR1 is KGHSH, CDR2 LQKENI. The junction had 9 bases not matched to a gene; V was cut back by 6 bases and J by 8 bases.